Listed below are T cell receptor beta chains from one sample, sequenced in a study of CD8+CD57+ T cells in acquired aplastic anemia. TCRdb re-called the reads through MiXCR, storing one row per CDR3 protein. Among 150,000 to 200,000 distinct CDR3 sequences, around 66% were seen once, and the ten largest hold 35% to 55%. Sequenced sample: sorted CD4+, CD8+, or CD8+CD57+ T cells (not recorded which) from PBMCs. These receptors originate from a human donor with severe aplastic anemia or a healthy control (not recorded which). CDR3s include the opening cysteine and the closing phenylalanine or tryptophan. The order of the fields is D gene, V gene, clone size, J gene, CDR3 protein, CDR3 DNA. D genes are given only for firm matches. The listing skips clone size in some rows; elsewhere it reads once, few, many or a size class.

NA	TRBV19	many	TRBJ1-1	CASSIPDRLNTEAFF	TGTGCCAGTAGTATCCCCGACAGGCTGAACACTGAAGCTTTCTTT
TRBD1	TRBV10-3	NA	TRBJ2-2	CAVSPDRDTGELFF	TGTGCCGTATCCCCGGACAGGGACACCGGGGAGCTGTTTTTT
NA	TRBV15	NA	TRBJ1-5	CATQWRANQPQHF	TGTGCCACCCAGTGGAGGGCCAATCAGCCCCAGCATTTT
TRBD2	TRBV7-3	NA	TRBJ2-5	CASSQPTSGRQETQYF	TGTGCCAGCAGCCAGCCGACTAGCGGGAGGCAAGAGACCCAGTACTTC
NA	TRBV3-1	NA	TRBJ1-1	CASSHTWQVLNTEAFF	TGTGCCAGCAGCCATACTTGGCAGGTGCTGAACACTGAAGCTTTCTTT
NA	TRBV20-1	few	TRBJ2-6	CSANSRDTASGANVLTF	TGCAGTGCTAACAGCCGGGATACGGCCTCTGGGGCCAACGTCCTGACTTTC
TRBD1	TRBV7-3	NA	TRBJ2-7	CASALGQGYEQYF	TGTGCCAGCGCGTTGGGACAGGGTTACGAGCAGTACTTC
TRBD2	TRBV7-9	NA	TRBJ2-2	CASTMGGGNTGELFF	TGCGCCAGCACAATGGGCGGGGGAAACACCGGGGAGCTGTTTTTT
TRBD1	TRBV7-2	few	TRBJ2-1	CASSLSGTASYNEQFF	TGTGCCAGCAGCCTGAGTGGGACAGCCTCCTACAATGAGCAGTTCTTC
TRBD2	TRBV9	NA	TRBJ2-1	CASSQEGGGAANEQFF	TGTGCCAGCAGCCAAGAAGGCGGGGGGGCCGCAAATGAGCAGTTCTTC
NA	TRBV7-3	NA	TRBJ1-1	CASSPQPLNTEAFF	TGTGCCAGCAGCCCCCAACCACTGAACACTGAAGCTTTCTTT
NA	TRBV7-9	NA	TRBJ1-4	CASSPDRKGLFF	TGTGCCAGCAGCCCCGACAGGAAAGGGCTGTTTTTT
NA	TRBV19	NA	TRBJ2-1	CASSTTTLAEQFF	TGTGCCAGTAGTACCACGACACTCGCAGAGCAGTTCTTC
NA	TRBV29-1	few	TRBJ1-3	CSVSDDLLESGNTIYF	TGCAGCGTTTCGGATGATCTCCTAGAATCGGGAAACACCATATATTTT
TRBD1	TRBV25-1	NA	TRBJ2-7	CASSVSLGQGGPVEQYF	TGTGCCAGCAGTGTATCCCTGGGACAGGGCGGACCAGTCGAGCAGTACTTC
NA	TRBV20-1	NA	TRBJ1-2	CSATGGGGYGYTF	TGCAGTGCAACCGGTGGGGGGGGCTATGGCTACACCTTC
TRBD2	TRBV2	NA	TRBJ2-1	CASSPSSMTSGYNEQFF	TGTGCCAGCAGCCCAAGCAGTATGACTAGCGGTTACAATGAGCAGTTCTTC
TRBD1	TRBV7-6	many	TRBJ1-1	CASTGQGNTEAFF	TGTGCCAGCACGGGACAGGGGAACACTGAAGCTTTCTTT
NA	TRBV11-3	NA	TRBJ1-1	CASSLSPGERLNTEAFF	TGTGCCAGCAGCTTGAGCCCAGGAGAGAGATTGAACACTGAAGCTTTCTTT
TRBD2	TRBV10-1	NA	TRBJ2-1	CASRLAGDQEQFF	TGCGCCAGCCGACTAGCGGGAGACCAGGAGCAGTTCTTC
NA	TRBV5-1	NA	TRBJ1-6	CASRSRYNSPLHF	TGCGCCAGCAGGTCCAGGTATAATTCACCCCTCCACTTT
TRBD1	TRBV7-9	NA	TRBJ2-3	CASSENTGGLTDTQYF	TGTGCCAGCAGCGAGAATACAGGGGGCCTCACAGATACGCAGTATTTT
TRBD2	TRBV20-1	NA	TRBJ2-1	CSASRGLAAYNEQFF	TGCAGTGCTAGCCGTGGACTAGCGGCCTACAATGAGCAGTTCTTC
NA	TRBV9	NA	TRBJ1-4	CASSVQGSGEKLFF	TGTGCCAGCAGCGTGCAGGGTTCAGGTGAAAAACTGTTTTTT
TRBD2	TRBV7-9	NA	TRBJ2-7	CASSRTSGKFYEQYF	TGTGCCAGCAGCCGGACTAGCGGGAAGTTCTACGAGCAGTACTTC
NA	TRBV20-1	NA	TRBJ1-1	CSARDRVDTEVFF	TGCAGTGCTAGAGACAGGGTAGACACTGAAGTTTTCTTT
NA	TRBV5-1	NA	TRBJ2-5	CASKWGPQETQYF	TGCGCCTCCAAGTGGGGACCCCAAGAGACCCAGTACTTC
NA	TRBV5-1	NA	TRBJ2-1	CASRLGRNEQFF	TGCGCCAGCAGATTGGGGAGAAATGAGCAGTTCTTC
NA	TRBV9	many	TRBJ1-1	CASSVEPAGTNTEAFF	TGTGCCAGCAGCGTAGAACCGGCAGGGACGAACACTGAAGCTTTCTTT
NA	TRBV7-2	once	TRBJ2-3	CASRKRADTQYF	TGTGCCAGCAGGAAGAGGGCAGATACGCAGTATTTT
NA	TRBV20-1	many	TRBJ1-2	CSAREPPEGFDGYTF	TGCAGTGCTAGAGAGCCCCCCGAGGGGTTCGATGGCTACACCTTC
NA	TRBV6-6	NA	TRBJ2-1	CASSAKDEQFF	TGTGCCAGCAGCGCCAAGGATGAGCAGTTCTTC
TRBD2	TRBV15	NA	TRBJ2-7	CATSRASGPYEQYF	TGTGCCACCAGCAGAGCTAGCGGTCCCTACGAGCAGTACTTC
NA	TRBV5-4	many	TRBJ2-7	CASSWGRGSYEQYF	TGTGCCAGCAGCTGGGGCCGTGGATCCTACGAGCAGTACTTC
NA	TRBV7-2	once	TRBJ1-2	CASSLAFALNYGYTF	TGTGCCAGCAGCTTAGCGTTCGCACTAAACTATGGCTACACCTTC
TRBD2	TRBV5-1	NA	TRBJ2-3	CASSSPGGDTQYF	TGCGCCAGCAGCTCCCCGGGGGGTGATACGCAGTATTTT
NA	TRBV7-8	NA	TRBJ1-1	CASSLMSDKNTEAFF	TGTGCCAGCAGCTTAATGTCCGACAAGAACACTGAAGCTTTCTTT
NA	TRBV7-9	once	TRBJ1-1	CASSADVNTEAFF	TGTGCCAGCAGCGCGGACGTGAACACTGAAGCTTTCTTT
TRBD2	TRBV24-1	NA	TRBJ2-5	CATSDAGGPQETQYF	TGTGCCACCAGTGATGCGGGGGGGCCCCAAGAGACCCAGTACTTC
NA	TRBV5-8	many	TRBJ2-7	CASSLVWTPYEQYF	TGTGCCAGCAGCTTGGTCTGGACTCCCTACGAGCAGTACTTC
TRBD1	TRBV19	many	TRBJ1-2	CASSIHRSNRGKGYTF	TGTGCCAGTAGTATTCACCGATCCAACAGGGGCAAGGGCTACACCTTC
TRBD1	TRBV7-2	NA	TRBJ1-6	CASSLLGQGNSPLHF	TGTGCCAGCAGCTTATTGGGACAGGGAAATTCACCCCTCCACTTT
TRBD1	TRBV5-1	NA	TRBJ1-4	CASSWGPGQPNEKLFF	TGCGCCAGCAGCTGGGGACCGGGACAGCCAAATGAAAAACTGTTTTTT
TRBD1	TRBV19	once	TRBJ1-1	CASLRGRMNTEAFF	TGTGCCAGTCTCAGGGGGCGCATGAACACTGAAGCTTTCTTT
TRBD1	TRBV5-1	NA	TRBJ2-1	CASSPTGTGGNNEQFF	TGCGCCAGCAGCCCGACCGGGACAGGGGGGAACAATGAGCAGTTCTTC
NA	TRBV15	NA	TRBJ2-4	CATSSDPRGASDIQYF	TGTGCCACCAGCAGCGACCCTCGGGGGGCAAGTGACATTCAGTACTTC
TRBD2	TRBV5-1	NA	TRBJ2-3	CASSLIAGGGTDTQYF	TGCGCCAGCAGCTTGATAGCGGGAGGGGGCACAGATACGCAGTATTTT
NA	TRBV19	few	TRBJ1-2	CASSNQGGLANYGYTF	TGTGCCAGTAGTAACCAAGGAGGTCTAGCTAACTATGGCTACACCTTC
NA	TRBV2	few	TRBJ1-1	CASTPGLGRAFF	TGTGCCAGCACTCCTGGCCTCGGACGAGCTTTCTTT
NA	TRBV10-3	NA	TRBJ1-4	CAISEDPSTTNEKLFF	TGTGCCATCAGTGAGGACCCCTCCACAACTAATGAAAAACTGTTTTTT
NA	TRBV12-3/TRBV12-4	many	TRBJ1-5	CASSSYSNQPQHF	TGTGCCAGCAGTTCGTATTCCAATCAGCCCCAGCATTTT